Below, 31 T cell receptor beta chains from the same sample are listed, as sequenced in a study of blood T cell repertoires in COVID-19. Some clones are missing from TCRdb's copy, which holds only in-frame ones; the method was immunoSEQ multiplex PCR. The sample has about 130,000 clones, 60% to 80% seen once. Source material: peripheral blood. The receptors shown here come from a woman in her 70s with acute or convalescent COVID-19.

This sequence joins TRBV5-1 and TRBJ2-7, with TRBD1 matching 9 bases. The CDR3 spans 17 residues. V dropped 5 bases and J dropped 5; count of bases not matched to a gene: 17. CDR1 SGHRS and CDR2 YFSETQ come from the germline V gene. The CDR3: CASSQTSPDRGFNEQYF. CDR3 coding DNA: TGCGCCAGCAGTCAAACATCCCCGGACAGGGGCTTCAACGAGCAGTACTTC.

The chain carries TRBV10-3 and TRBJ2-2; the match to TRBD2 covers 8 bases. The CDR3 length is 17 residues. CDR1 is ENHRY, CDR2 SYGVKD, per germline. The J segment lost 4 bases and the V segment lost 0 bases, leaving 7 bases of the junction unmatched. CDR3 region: CAISESRGVDGTGELFF. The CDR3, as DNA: TGTGCCATCAGTGAGTCGCGGGGGGTCGACGGCACCGGGGAGCTGTTTTTT.

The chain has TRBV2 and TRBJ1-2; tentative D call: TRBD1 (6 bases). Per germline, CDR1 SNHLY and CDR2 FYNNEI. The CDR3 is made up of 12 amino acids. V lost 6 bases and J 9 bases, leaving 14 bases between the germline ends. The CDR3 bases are TGTGCCAGCAGCGGACAGCCGTATAGCTACACCTTC. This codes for CASSGQPYSYTF.

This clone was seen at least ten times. The CDR3 region has the DNA TGTGCCAGCAGTTCCGGGACAGGCTCCTACAATGAGCAGTTCTTC. Residues: CASSSGTGSYNEQFF. V is TRBV5-8 and J is TRBJ2-1; 8 positions match TRBD1. Germline V gives CDR1 SGHTS, CDR2 YDEGEE. V was pared by 5 bases and J by 0 bases, with 4 bases of the junction left unmatched. The CDR3 sequence is 15 residues long.

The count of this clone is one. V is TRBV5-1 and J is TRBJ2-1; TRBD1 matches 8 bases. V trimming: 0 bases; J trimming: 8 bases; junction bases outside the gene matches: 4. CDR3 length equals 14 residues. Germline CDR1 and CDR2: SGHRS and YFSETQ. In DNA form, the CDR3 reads TGCGCCAGCAGCTTGGGCTTACAGGGGGATGAGCAGTTCTTC. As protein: CASSLGLQGDEQFF. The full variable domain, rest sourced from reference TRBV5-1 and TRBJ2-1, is KAGVTQTPRYLIKTRGQQVTLSCSPISGHRSVSWYQQTPGQGLQFLFEYFSETQRNKGNFPGRFSGRQFSNSRSEMNVSTLELGDSALYLCASSLGLQGDEQFFGPGTRLTVL.

The CDR3 protein is CATSRDLRGEAFF. In DNA, the CDR3 is TGTGCCACCAGCAGAGATCTTCGGGGTGAAGCTTTCTTT. V gene TRBV15 combines with J gene TRBJ1-1; D remains ambiguous. The V gene lost 0 bases and the J gene lost 7 bases, with 9 bases spanning the gap. The CDR3 loop spans 13 amino acids. CDR1 LNHNV and CDR2 YYDKDF come from the germline V gene (reference sequence).

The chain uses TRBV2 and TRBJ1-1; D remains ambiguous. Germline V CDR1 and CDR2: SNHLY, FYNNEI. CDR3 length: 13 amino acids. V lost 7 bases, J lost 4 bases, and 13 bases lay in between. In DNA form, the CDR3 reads TGTGCCAGCACCGTAGATATGAGCACTGAAGCTTTCTTT. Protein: CASTVDMSTEAFF.

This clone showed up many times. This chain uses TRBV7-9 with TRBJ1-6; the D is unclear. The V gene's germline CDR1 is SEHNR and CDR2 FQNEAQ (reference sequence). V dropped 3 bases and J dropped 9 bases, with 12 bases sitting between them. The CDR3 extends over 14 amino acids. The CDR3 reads CASSLSVTGSPLHF. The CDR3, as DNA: TGTGCCAGCAGCTTGAGTGTTACGGGTTCACCCCTCCACTTT.

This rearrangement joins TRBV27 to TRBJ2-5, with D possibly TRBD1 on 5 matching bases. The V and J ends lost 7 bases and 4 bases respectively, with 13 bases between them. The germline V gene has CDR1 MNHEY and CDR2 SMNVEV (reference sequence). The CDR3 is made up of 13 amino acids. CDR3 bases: TGTGCCAGCAAGGGGTTCTCCGCAGAGACCCAGTACTTC. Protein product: CASKGFSAETQYF.

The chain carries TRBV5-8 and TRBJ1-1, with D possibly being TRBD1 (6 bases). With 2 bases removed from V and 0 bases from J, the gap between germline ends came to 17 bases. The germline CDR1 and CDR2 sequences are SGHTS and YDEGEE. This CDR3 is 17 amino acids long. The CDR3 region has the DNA TGTGCCAGCAGCTTAGGGTTATTACAGGGCTTGAACACTGAAGCTTTCTTT. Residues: CASSLGLLQGLNTEAFF.

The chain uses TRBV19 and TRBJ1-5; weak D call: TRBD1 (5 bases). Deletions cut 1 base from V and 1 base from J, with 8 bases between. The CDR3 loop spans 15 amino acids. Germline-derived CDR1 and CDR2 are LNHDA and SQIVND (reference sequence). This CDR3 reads CASSIGRQSNQPQHF. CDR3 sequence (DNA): TGTGCCAGTAGTATAGGGCGACAGAGCAATCAGCCCCAGCATTTT. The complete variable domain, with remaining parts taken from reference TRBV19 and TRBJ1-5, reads DGGITQSPKYLFRKEGQNVTLSCEQNLNHDAMYWYRQDPGQGLRLIYYSQIVNDFQKGDIAEGYSVSREKKESFPLTVTSAQKNPTAFYLCASSIGRQSNQPQHFGDGTRLSIL.

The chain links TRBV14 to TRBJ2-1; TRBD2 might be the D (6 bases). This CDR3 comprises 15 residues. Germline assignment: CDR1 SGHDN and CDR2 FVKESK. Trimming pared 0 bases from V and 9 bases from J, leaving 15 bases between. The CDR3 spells CASSQDRGRSSEQFF. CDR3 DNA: TGTGCCAGCAGCCAAGATCGGGGGAGAAGTAGTGAGCAGTTCTTC.

For the CDR3, the DNA is TGTGCCAGCAGTCAGGGCACAGATACGCAGTATTTT. Protein: CASSQGTDTQYF. J is TRBJ2-3 and V is TRBV6-2 or TRBV6-3; D is uncertain. This CDR3 has 12 amino acids. The V end lost 5 bases, the J end lost 1 base, and 4 bases lay between the germline ends. Germline V CDR1 and CDR2: MNHEY, SVGEGT.

CDR3 nucleotides: TGTGCCAGCAGCTTAGGGGAGGGGAGGGAAGCTTTCTTT. It translates to CASSLGEGREAFF. This chain joins TRBV7-9 and TRBJ1-1; a possible D gene is TRBD1 (5 bases). Trimming pared 1 base from V and 8 bases from J, leaving 11 bases between. From germline, CDR1 is SEHNR and CDR2 FQNEAQ (reference sequence). The CDR3 runs 13 residues.

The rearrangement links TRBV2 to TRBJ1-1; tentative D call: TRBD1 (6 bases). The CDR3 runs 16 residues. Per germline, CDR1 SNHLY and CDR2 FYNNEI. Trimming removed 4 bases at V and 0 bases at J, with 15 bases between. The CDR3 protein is CASSARQEPMNTEAFF. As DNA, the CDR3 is TGTGCCAGCAGTGCCCGACAGGAACCCATGAACACTGAAGCTTTCTTT.

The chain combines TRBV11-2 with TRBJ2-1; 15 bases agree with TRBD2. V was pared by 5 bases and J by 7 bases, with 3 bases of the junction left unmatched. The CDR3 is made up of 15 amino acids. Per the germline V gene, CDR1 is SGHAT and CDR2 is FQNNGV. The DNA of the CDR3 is TGTGCCAGCAGCGGGGGACTAGCGGGAGGAAATGAGCAGTTCTTC. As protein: CASSGGLAGGNEQFF.

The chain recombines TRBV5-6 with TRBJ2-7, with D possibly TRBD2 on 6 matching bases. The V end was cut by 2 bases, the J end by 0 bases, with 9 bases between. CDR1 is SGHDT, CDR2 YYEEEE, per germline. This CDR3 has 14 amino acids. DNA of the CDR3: TGTGCCAGCAGCTTCCTAGCGCTCTCCTACGAGCAGTACTTC. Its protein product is CASSFLALSYEQYF.

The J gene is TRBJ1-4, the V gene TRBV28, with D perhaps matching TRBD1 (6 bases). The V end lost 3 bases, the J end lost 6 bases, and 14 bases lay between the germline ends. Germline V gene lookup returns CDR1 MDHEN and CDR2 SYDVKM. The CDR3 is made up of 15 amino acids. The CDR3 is CASSFAGASDEKLFF. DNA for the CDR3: TGTGCCAGCAGTTTTGCAGGGGCGAGTGATGAAAAACTGTTTTTT.

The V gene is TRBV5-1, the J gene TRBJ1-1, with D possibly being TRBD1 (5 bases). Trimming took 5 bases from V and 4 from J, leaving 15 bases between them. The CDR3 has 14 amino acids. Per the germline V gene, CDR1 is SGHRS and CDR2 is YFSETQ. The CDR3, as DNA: TGCGCCAGCAGTCCCTCCGCGGGGGGCACTGAAGCTTTCTTT. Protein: CASSPSAGGTEAFF.

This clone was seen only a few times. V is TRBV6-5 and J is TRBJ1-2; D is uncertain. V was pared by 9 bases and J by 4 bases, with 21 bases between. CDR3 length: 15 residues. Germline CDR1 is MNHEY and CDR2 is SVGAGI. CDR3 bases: TGTGCCAGTACCACAGATCCTCAGTTCCCCTATGGCTACACCTTC. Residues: CASTTDPQFPYGYTF.

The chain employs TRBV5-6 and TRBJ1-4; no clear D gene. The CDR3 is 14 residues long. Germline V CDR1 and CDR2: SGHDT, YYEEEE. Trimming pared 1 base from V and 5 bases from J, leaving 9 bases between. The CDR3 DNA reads TGTGCCAGCAGCTTGCGCGGTTACAATGAAAAACTGTTTTTT. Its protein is CASSLRGYNEKLFF. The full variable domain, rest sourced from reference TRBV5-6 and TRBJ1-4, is DAGVTQSPTHLIKTRGQQVTLRCSPKSGHDTVSWYQQALGQGPQFIFQYYEEEERQRGNFPDRFSGHQFPNYSSELNVNALLLGDSALYLCASSLRGYNEKLFFGSGTQLSVL.

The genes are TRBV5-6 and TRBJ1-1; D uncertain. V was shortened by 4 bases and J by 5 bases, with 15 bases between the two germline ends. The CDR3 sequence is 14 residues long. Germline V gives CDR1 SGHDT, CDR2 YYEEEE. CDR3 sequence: CASSPMGRGTEAFF. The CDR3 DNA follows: TGTGCCAGCAGCCCGATGGGGAGAGGTACTGAAGCTTTCTTT.

CDR3 DNA sequence: TGTGCCAGCAGAGACGGACAGGGGGCGGACTATGGCTACACCTTC. Translating it yields CASRDGQGADYGYTF. The V gene is TRBV2, the J gene TRBJ1-2, with 11 nucleotides matching TRBD1. The CDR3 has 15 amino acids. V dropped 6 bases and J dropped 3; count of bases not matched to a gene: 6. Looked up from germline, CDR1 is SNHLY and CDR2 is FYNNEI.

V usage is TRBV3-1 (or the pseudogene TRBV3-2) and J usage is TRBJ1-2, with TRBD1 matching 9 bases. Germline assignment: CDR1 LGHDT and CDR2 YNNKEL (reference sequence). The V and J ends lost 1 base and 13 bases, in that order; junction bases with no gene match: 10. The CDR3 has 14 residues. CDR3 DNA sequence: TGTGCCAGCAGCCAAGGGGCTGGACAGGGGCCTTGCACCTTC. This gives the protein CASSQGAGQGPCTF.

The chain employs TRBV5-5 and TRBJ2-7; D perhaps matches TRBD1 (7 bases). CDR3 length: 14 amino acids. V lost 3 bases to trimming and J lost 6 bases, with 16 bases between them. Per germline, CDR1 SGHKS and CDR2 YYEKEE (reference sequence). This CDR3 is CASSSRIQGGEQYF. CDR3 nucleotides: TGTGCCAGCAGCTCCCGGATCCAGGGGGGCGAGCAGTACTTC.

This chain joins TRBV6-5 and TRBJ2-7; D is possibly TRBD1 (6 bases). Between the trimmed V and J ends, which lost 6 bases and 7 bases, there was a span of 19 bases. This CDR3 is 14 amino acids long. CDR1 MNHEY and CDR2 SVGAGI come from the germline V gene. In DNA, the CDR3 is TGTGCCAGCAGATCCGGGACACACTCCTGGGAGCAGTACTTC. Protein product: CASRSGTHSWEQYF.

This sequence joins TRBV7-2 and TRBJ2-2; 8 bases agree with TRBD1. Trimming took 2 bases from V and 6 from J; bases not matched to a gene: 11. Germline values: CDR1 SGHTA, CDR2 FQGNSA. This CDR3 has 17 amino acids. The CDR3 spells CASSLMSTGGSSGELFF. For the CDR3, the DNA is TGTGCCAGCAGCTTAATGTCCACAGGGGGTTCGTCCGGGGAGCTGTTTTTT. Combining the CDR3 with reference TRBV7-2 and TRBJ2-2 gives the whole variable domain GAGVSQSPSNKVTEKGKDVELRCDPISGHTALYWYRQSLGQGLEFLIYFQGNSAPDKSGLPSDRFSAERTGGSVSTLTIQRTQQEDSAVYLCASSLMSTGGSSGELFFGEGSRLTVL.

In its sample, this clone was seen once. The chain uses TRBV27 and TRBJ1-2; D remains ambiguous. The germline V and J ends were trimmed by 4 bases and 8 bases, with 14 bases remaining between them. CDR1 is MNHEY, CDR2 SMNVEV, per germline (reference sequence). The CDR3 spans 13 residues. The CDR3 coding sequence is TGTGCCAGCAGTTATCTTGGAGGAGGAGGCTACACCTTC. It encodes CASSYLGGGGYTF.

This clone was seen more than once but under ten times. CDR3 sequence: CASSIGGNQPQHF. CDR3 in DNA: TGTGCCAGTAGTATAGGCGGGAATCAGCCCCAGCATTTT. The chain couples TRBV19 to TRBJ1-5, with D unclear. Trimming cost V 1 base and J 4 bases, with 5 bases left between them. Germline assignment: CDR1 LNHDA and CDR2 SQIVND (reference sequence). CDR3 length: 13 amino acids. The full variable domain, in which reference TRBV19 and TRBJ1-5 provide the parts outside the CDR3, is DGGITQSPKYLFRKEGQNVTLSCEQNLNHDAMYWYRQDPGQGLRLIYYSQIVNDFQKGDIAEGYSVSREKKESFPLTVTSAQKNPTAFYLCASSIGGNQPQHFGDGTRLSIL.

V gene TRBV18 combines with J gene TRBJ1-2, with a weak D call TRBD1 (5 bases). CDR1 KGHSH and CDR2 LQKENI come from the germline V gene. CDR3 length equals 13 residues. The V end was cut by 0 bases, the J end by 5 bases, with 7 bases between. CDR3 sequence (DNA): TGTGCCAGCTCACCACCAGGGGCGTATGGCTACACCTTC. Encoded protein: CASSPPGAYGYTF.

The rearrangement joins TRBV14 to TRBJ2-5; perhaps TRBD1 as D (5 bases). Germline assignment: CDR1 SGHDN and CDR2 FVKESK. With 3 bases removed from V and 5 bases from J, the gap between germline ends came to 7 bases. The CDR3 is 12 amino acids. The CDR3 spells CASSQSGETQYF. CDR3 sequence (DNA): TGTGCCAGCAGCCAGTCAGGGGAGACCCAGTACTTC.